The next 14 T cell receptor beta chains were all read from a single sample in a study of shared clonotypes between healthy human individuals. The repertoire was sequenced with immunoSEQ multiplex PCR; TCRdb's copy has only in-frame clones and lacks some. The sample has 450,000 to 550,000 clones, 79% seen once; the top ten hold roughly 13%. Sequenced: PBMCs. These receptors were taken from a woman aged 40 to 50 in good health. Some clones in this sample may be carry-over from other donors' samples.

This clone was counted once. The chain combines TRBV7-8 with TRBJ2-1, with D possibly being TRBD2 (5 bases). Germline V lookup: CDR1 SGHVS, CDR2 FQNEAQ. Trimming shortened V by 3 bases and J by 0 bases, and 6 bases separated the two germline ends. CDR3 length: 14 amino acids. In DNA form, the CDR3 reads TGTGCCAGCAGCTTCCGGGACTCCTACAATGAGCAGTTCTTC. It is translated as CASSFRDSYNEQFF. The full variable domain, its missing parts supplied by reference TRBV7-8 and TRBJ2-1, is GAGVSQSPRYKVAKRGQDVALRCDPISGHVSLFWYQQALGQGPEFLTYFQNEAQLDKSGLPSDRFFAERPEGSVSTLKIQRTQQEDSAVYLCASSFRDSYNEQFFGPGTRLTVL.

CDR3 sequence (DNA): TGTGCCAGCAGCGGTAGCGGGGGGCAGTTCTTC. It encodes CASSGSGGQFF. The gene calls are TRBV9 and TRBJ2-1; 9 nucleotides align to TRBD2. J lost 12 bases, V lost 3 bases, and 1 base had no gene match. Germline CDR1 and CDR2: SGDLS and YYNGEE. The CDR3 has 11 amino acids.

This rearrangement joins TRBV15 to TRBJ2-7; TRBD1 is a possible D gene (6 bases). The V gene's germline CDR1 is LNHNV and CDR2 YYDKDF (reference sequence). CDR3 length: 14 amino acids. V shed 2 bases and J shed 4 bases, with 12 bases lying between them. CDR3 protein: CATSRNKQGYEQYF. CDR3 bases: TGTGCCACCAGCAGAAACAAACAGGGTTACGAGCAGTACTTC. The full variable domain, with the rest looked up from reference TRBV15 and TRBJ2-7, is DAMVIQNPRYQVTQFGKPVTLSCSQTLNHNVMYWYQQKSSQAPKLLFHYYDKDFNNEADTPDNFQSRRPNTSFCFLDIRSPGLGDTAMYLCATSRNKQGYEQYFGPGTRLTVT.

The chain employs TRBV29-1 and TRBJ2-3; D is uncertain. Trimming shortened V by 0 bases and J by 5 bases, and 0 bases separated the two germline ends. This CDR3 is built from 10 residues. The germline V gene encodes CDR1 SQVTM and CDR2 ANQGSEA. For the CDR3, the DNA is TGCAGCGTTGAAGAAGATACGCAGTATTTT. Its protein product is CSVEEDTQYF.

The chain recombines TRBV4-3 with TRBJ2-1; TRBD1 aligns across 10 bases. The germline CDR1 and CDR2 sequences are LGHNA and YSLEER. V shed 5 bases and J 7 bases; nucleotides not matched to a gene: 11. The CDR3 totals 16 residues. CDR3: CASSYLGDRGRNEQFF. The CDR3 coding sequence is TGCGCCAGCAGCTACTTAGGGGACAGGGGAAGAAATGAGCAGTTCTTC.

This clone was picked up a small number of times. The chain joins TRBV4-3 to TRBJ2-3, with 11 bases that match TRBD2. Germline lookup yields CDR1 LGHNA and CDR2 YSLEER. The CDR3 is 17 amino acids. J gave up 4 bases and V 1 base, and 7 bases lay outside the gene matches. CDR3 amino acids: CASSQGKGLAGADTQYF. The DNA of the CDR3 is TGCGCCAGCAGCCAAGGAAAAGGACTAGCGGGCGCAGATACGCAGTATTTT.

This rearrangement joins TRBV30 to TRBJ2-7; D possibly corresponds to TRBD2 (5 bases). Deletions cut 3 bases from V and 7 bases from J, with 10 bases between. Germline assignment: CDR1 GTSNPN and CDR2 SVGIG (reference sequence). This CDR3 is 11 amino acids long. Here the CDR3 reads CAWSNPGEQYF. DNA of the CDR3: TGTGCCTGGAGCAACCCGGGAGAGCAGTACTTC. The whole variable domain, remainder taken from reference TRBV30 and TRBJ2-7, is SQTIHQWPATLVQPVGSPLSLECTVEGTSNPNLYWYRQAAGRGLQLLFYSVGIGQISSEVPQNLSASRPQDRQFILSSKKLLLSDSGFYLCAWSNPGEQYFGPGTRLTVT.

The J gene is TRBJ2-7, the V gene TRBV2; 8 bases map to TRBD1. Trimming removed 5 bases from V and 1 base from J; junction bases left unmatched: 4. This CDR3 has 14 amino acids. Germline V gives CDR1 SNHLY, CDR2 FYNNEI. The CDR3 region is CASSRTGLSYEQYF. The DNA for the CDR3 is TGTGCCAGCAGTAGGACAGGGTTGTCCTACGAGCAGTACTTC.

This clone was observed once. This chain connects TRBV7-9 to TRBJ2-1; D is possibly TRBD2 (6 bases). The CDR3 contains 16 residues. Looked up from germline, CDR1 is SEHNR and CDR2 is FQNEAQ (reference sequence). V lost 0 bases and J 5 bases, leaving 14 bases between the germline ends. CDR3: CASSLASTSRNNEQFF. CDR3 in DNA: TGTGCCAGCAGCTTAGCGTCGACTAGTCGGAACAATGAGCAGTTCTTC.

Remarks on this clone: This is likely an artifact of a read error, given a far larger clone one base away. Other nucleotide sequences in the sample specify the same CDR3. The chain uses TRBV10-1 and TRBJ1-2; tentatively, D is TRBD1 (6 bases). Germline V lookup: CDR1 WNHNN, CDR2 SYGVQD (reference sequence). CDR3 length: 14 amino acids. CDR3 sequence (DNA): TGCGCCAGCAGTGAGGAACAGGGAGACTATGGCTATACCTTC. Translated, it gives CASSEEQGDYGYTF.

The rearrangement uses TRBV4-2 and TRBJ2-1, with D perhaps given as TRBD1 or TRBD2 (5 bases each). Germline CDR1 LGHNA, CDR2 YNFKEQ. Trimming pared 4 bases from V and 0 bases from J, leaving 10 bases between. The CDR3 extends over 15 amino acids. CDR3 DNA sequence: TGTGCCAGCAGCCGGGACCTGAGCTCCTACAATGAGCAGTTCTTC. Translation gives CASSRDLSSYNEQFF.

This chain uses TRBV7-3 with TRBJ2-7; a weak D match, TRBD2 (6 bases). Looked up from germline, CDR1 is SGHTA and CDR2 is FQGTGA. V shed 0 bases and J shed 5 bases, with 8 bases lying between them. The CDR3 extends over 13 amino acids. DNA for the CDR3: TGTGCCAGCAGCTTAACAGGAGGGGACGAGCAGTACTTC. It translates to CASSLTGGDEQYF.

The chain couples TRBV19 to TRBJ2-7; a possible D gene is TRBD2 (6 bases). The CDR3 sequence is 13 residues long. Between the trimmed V and J ends, which lost 3 bases and 3 bases, there was a span of 9 bases. From germline, CDR1 is LNHDA and CDR2 SQIVND (reference sequence). CDR3 sequence: CASSIGTLYEQYF. For the CDR3, the DNA is TGTGCCAGTAGTATTGGGACTCTCTACGAGCAGTACTTC. Drawing the rest from reference TRBV19 and TRBJ2-7, the complete variable domain is DGGITQSPKYLFRKEGQNVTLSCEQNLNHDAMYWYRQDPGQGLRLIYYSQIVNDFQKGDIAEGYSVSREKKESFPLTVTSAQKNPTAFYLCASSIGTLYEQYFGPGTRLTVT.

V is TRBV28 and J is TRBJ2-1; 9 nucleotides agree with TRBD2. J lost 0 bases, V lost 3 bases, and 9 bases had no gene match. The V gene's germline CDR1 is MDHEN and CDR2 SYDVKM. The CDR3 sequence is 18 residues long. The CDR3 loop reads CASSFPGAGGSSYNEQFF. The CDR3 bases are TGTGCCAGCAGTTTCCCCGGGGCGGGAGGGAGCTCCTACAATGAGCAGTTCTTC.